This passage covers 3 T cell receptor beta chains from one sample sequenced in a study of blood T cell repertoires in COVID-19. Using immunoSEQ multiplex PCR, the repertoire was profiled, and TCRdb retains in-frame clones only, with some absent. This table holds tens of thousands of clones, around 90% found once. The specimen sequenced was peripheral blood. These receptors were taken from a woman aged 55-69 years with COVID-19, enrolled during active disease.

The chain recombines TRBV2 with TRBJ1-2; no firm D call. Per the germline V gene, CDR1 is SNHLY and CDR2 is FYNNEI. This CDR3 region has 14 residues. Trimming removed 3 bases at V and 8 bases at J, with 16 bases between. The CDR3 sequence: CASSDVGVFGGYTF. CDR3 DNA: TGTGCCAGCAGTGACGTTGGAGTATTTGGCGGCTACACCTTC.

The chain employs TRBV12-3 or TRBV12-4 and TRBJ1-2; weak D call: TRBD1 (6 bases). V was trimmed by 6 bases and J by 3 bases, leaving 11 bases between them. The length of the CDR3 is 13 residues. The CDR3 loop is CASRLGQDYGYTF. CDR3 in DNA: TGTGCCAGCAGGCTGGGACAAGACTATGGCTACACCTTC.

The rearrangement links TRBV28 to TRBJ2-6; TRBD1 is a possible D gene (5 bases). CDR3 length: 17 amino acids. CDR1 is MDHEN and CDR2 is SYDVKM in the germline V gene. Trimming removed 7 bases at V and 1 base at J, with 17 bases between. This chain's CDR3 is CASTELKGVSGANVLTF. The DNA of the CDR3 is TGTGCCAGCACCGAACTAAAAGGGGTTTCTGGGGCCAACGTCCTGACTTTC.